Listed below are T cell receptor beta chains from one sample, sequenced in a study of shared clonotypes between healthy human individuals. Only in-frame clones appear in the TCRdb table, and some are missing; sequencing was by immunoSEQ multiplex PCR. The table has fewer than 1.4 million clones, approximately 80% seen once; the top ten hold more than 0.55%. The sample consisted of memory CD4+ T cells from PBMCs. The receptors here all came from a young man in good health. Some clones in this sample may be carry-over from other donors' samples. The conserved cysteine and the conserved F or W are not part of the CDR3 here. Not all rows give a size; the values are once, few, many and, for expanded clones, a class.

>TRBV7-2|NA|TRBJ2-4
ASSLRLSGRNIQY
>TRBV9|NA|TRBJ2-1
ASSVEWGINEQF
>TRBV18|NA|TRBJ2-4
ASSPPVGGGGRINIQY
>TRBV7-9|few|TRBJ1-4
ASSPESGTLLF
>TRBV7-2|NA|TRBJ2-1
ASSSGTGRSEQF
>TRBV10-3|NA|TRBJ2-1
AIKSSSYNEQF
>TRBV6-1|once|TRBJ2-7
ASSDLDRAKVEQY
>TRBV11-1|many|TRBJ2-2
ASSRDRVNTGELF
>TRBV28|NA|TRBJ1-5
ASSTTGRGDNQPQH
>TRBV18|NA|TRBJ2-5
ASSPGTGGQETQY
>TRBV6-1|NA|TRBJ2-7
ASSERQGPDEQY
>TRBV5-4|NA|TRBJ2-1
ASSPEGVSGYNEQF
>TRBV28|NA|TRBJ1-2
ASSRTQGWSYGYT
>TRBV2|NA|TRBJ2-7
ASRRAYEQY
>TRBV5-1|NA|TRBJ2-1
ASSLLTSGRTYEQF
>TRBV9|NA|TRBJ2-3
ASSATPLNTDTQY
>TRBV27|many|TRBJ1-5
ASSPQRGSYQPQH
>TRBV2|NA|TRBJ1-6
ARGSGRWNSPLH
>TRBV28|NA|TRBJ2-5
ASSFRTSGRRRETQY
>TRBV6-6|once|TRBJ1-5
ASMDRENQPQH
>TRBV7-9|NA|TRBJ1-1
ASSPGRTNTEAF
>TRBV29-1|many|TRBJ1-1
SVEGYTEAF
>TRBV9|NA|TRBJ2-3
ASSVGEGWGGDTQY
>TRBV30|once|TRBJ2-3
AWSVGTEEY
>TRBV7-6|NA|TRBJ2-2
ASSLFQRGNTGELF
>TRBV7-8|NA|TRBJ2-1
ASSPHRNEQF
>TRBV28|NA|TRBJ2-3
ASSTSTDTQY
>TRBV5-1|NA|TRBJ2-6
ASIITPGANVLT
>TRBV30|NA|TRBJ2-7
ASRSGTIYEQY
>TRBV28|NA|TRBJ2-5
ASSLPGLAGESETQY
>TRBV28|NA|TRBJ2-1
ASIGTGGQF
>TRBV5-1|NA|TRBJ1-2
ASSFFTGYESYT
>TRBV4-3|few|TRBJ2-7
ASSQDITTSGSPGSYEQY
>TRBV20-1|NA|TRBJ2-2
SASVAGELF
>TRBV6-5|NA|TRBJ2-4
ASSYSAGLNIQY
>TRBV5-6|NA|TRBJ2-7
ASARGPSSYEQY
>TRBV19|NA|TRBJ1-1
ASTIWGLNTEAF
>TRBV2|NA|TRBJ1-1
ASSVWTSHTEAF
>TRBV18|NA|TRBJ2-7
ASSPQPSNSYEQY
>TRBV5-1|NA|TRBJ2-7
ASTASAGSYEQY
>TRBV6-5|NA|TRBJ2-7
ASSSGQGSYEQY
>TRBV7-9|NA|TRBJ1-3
ASSLTWLGGNTIY